The rows below give T cell receptor beta chains drawn from one sample of a study of blood T cell repertoires in COVID-19. Assay: immunoSEQ multiplex PCR; the TCRdb copy retains only in-frame clones and omits some. The sample has about 280,000 clones; about 85% are singletons. The sequenced sample was peripheral blood. The source is a human donor in a cohort sampled during active COVID-19. Each CDR3 is given with its conserved first and last residue. A D gene is named only where the DNA matches it firmly. Size values are once, few and many counts, or a class for expanded clones, and some rows have none.

CDR3 DNA | CDR3 protein | V gene | D gene | clone size | J gene
TGCGCCAGCAGTCGATCCGGAACAGTTCGCGTCTCTGGGGCCAACGTCCTGACTTTC | CASSRSGTVRVSGANVLTF | TRBV4-1 | . | . | TRBJ2-6
TGTGCCAGCAGCCAAGAGCTAGTGGGCGGGCCCTACAATGAGCAGTTCTTC | CASSQELVGGPYNEQFF | TRBV3-1/TRBV3-2 | . | . | TRBJ2-1
TGTGCCAGCAGCCCCACGCAGAGGAGGGATTATCGCGAGCAGTACTTC | CASSPTQRRDYREQYF | TRBV5-6 | . | few | TRBJ2-7
TGTGCCAGCAGTTACTCAAGCGGAGCCGCTTACGAGCAGTACTTC | CASSYSSGAAYEQYF | TRBV6-2/TRBV6-3 | . | few | TRBJ2-7
TGTGCCAGCAGCTTGGGGAGCTCTGGGGCCAACGTCCTGACTTTC | CASSLGSSGANVLTF | TRBV5-4 | . | . | TRBJ2-6
TGTGCCAGCTCACCACTAAGCCTAGCGGCAGATACGCAGTATTTT | CASSPLSLAADTQYF | TRBV18 | TRBD2 | . | TRBJ2-3
TGTGCCAGCAGCTTAGATCAAACTAGCGGGGCCCGCTCTGGGGCCAACGTCCTGACTTTC | CASSLDQTSGARSGANVLTF | TRBV11-2 | TRBD2 | once | TRBJ2-6
TGTGCCAGCAGACGACAGGACCCCTATCAGCCCCAGCATTTT | CASRRQDPYQPQHF | TRBV28 | . | . | TRBJ1-5
TGTGCCAGCAGCGTAGTTGCGGGAGCCCGGGCGGAGCAGTACTTC | CASSVVAGARAEQYF | TRBV9 | TRBD2 | . | TRBJ2-7
TGTGCCAGCAGTTTAGGGACTAGCGGGAGTCTAGATACGCAGTATTTT | CASSLGTSGSLDTQYF | TRBV6-5 | TRBD2 | . | TRBJ2-3
TGTGCCAGTAGTATAGGAGTAGCGGGAGGAGTCATCGCCAAAAACATTCAGTACTTC | CASSIGVAGGVIAKNIQYF | TRBV19 | TRBD2 | few | TRBJ2-4
TGTGCCAGCAGTAACTATCCGACCCCTACTTTTTCACCCCTCCACTTT | CASSNYPTPTFSPLHF | TRBV27 | . | . | TRBJ1-6
TGTGCCAGCAGCTTGTTCGGGGAGCAGTACTTC | CASSLFGEQYF | TRBV5-4 | . | . | TRBJ2-7
TGTGCCAGCTCAGCTATACAGGGGCAGAACACTGAAGCTTTCTTT | CASSAIQGQNTEAFF | TRBV18 | TRBD1 | . | TRBJ1-1
TGTGCCACCAGTGATTCAGGGGGCATTGGCTACACCTTC | CATSDSGGIGYTF | TRBV24-1 | TRBD1 | . | TRBJ1-2
TGTGCCAGCAGTTTATGGGGACAGGGGATTTATAGCGATCAGCCCCAGCATTTT | CASSLWGQGIYSDQPQHF | TRBV27 | TRBD1 | . | TRBJ1-5
TGTGCCTGGAGTCTCTGGGGCGGTGGAAACACCATATATTTT | CAWSLWGGGNTIYF | TRBV30 | . | . | TRBJ1-3
TGTGCCAGCAGCCCCTGGACTAGCGGCACCGGGGAGCTGTTTTTT | CASSPWTSGTGELFF | TRBV11-2 | TRBD2 | . | TRBJ2-2
TGTGCCTGGAGTTTGGGGACAGGCTACCGTTACGAGCAGTACTTC | CAWSLGTGYRYEQYF | TRBV30 | TRBD1 | . | TRBJ2-7
TGTGCCAGCAGCTCTATAACCGGGTCTGACGGGGAGCTGTTTTTT | CASSSITGSDGELFF | TRBV9 | . | . | TRBJ2-2
TGTGCCAGCAGCGTAATAGCTAGCGAGTACAATGAGCAGTTCTTC | CASSVIASEYNEQFF | TRBV9 | . | . | TRBJ2-1
TGTGCCAGCAGTTTAAGTCGGACAGCTACTGAAGCTTTCTTT | CASSLSRTATEAFF | TRBV27 | . | few | TRBJ1-1
TGTGCCAGCAGTCCCCCCGACGGGAGTACCCAGTACTTC | CASSPPDGSTQYF | TRBV28 | . | . | TRBJ2-5
TGTGCCAGCAGCTTAGACAGGGGTAAACAGCCCCAGCATTTT | CASSLDRGKQPQHF | TRBV11-2 | . | . | TRBJ1-5
TGCGCCAGCAGCTTGGGGGGACTAGCGGGAGATGAGCAGTTCTTC | CASSLGGLAGDEQFF | TRBV5-1 | TRBD2 | . | TRBJ2-1
TGTGCCAGCAGCTTGCTCTCTAGCTCTGGAGACTACGAGCAGTACTTC | CASSLLSSSGDYEQYF | TRBV5-5 | . | . | TRBJ2-7
TGTGCCAGCAGCTTAAGCAGGGGGCAGACTGAAGCTTTCTTT | CASSLSRGQTEAFF | TRBV7-2 | TRBD1 | . | TRBJ1-1
TGCGCCAGCGAAAGCACTAGCGGGAGTACCGGGGAGCTGTTTTTT | CASESTSGSTGELFF | TRBV4-1 | TRBD2 | few | TRBJ2-2
TGTGCCAGCAGCCAAGAGAATGAGGGATATAGCAATCAGCCCCAGCATTTT | CASSQENEGYSNQPQHF | TRBV3-1/TRBV3-2 | . | . | TRBJ1-5
TGCGCCAGCAGGTCCCTAGGGGGGGCCACCGGGGAGCTGTTTTTT | CASRSLGGATGELFF | TRBV4-1 | . | . | TRBJ2-2
TGCGCCAGCAGCCAAGAACAGTATGTTGGCGCCCCAGATACGCAGTATTTT | CASSQEQYVGAPDTQYF | TRBV4-3 | . | . | TRBJ2-3
TGTGCCAGCAGCAAAGGGACAGATGCTAACTATGGCTACACCTTC | CASSKGTDANYGYTF | TRBV4-2 | TRBD1 | . | TRBJ1-2
TGTGCCAGCAGTGGTGAAGGGGTTAGCGGTGAGCAGTACTTC | CASSGEGVSGEQYF | TRBV2 | . | . | TRBJ2-7
TGTGCCAGCAGTTTGGGGCGTATCCGCACCGGGGAGCTGTTTTTT | CASSLGRIRTGELFF | TRBV28 | . | few | TRBJ2-2
TGTGCCAGCAAACGACAGGGGGACTATAATTCACCCCTCCACTTT | CASKRQGDYNSPLHF | TRBV27 | TRBD1 | . | TRBJ1-6
TGTGCCAGTAGGAGACTACCCTACAATGAGCAGTTCTTC | CASRRLPYNEQFF | TRBV19 | . | once | TRBJ2-1
TGTGCCACCAGCAGAGACAGGGTTTCCACTAATGAGCAGTTCTTC | CATSRDRVSTNEQFF | TRBV15 | . | . | TRBJ2-1
TGTGCCAGCAGCTGGGGGGGCGCAGGCACTGAAGCTTTCTTT | CASSWGGAGTEAFF | TRBV19 | . | . | TRBJ1-1
TGTGCCAGCAGATCCGGGACAAAGGGGCTGGGCTATGGCTACACCTTC | CASRSGTKGLGYGYTF | TRBV28 | . | . | TRBJ1-2
TGTGCCAGCAGCCAAGCCGGGAGGCTGGCCAAAAACATTCAGTACTTC | CASSQAGRLAKNIQYF | TRBV3-1/TRBV3-2 | TRBD2 | . | TRBJ2-4
TGTGCCAGCAGCCTAAGGGTCAGCGGGAGGGCTCGAACCTACGAGCAGTACTTC | CASSLRVSGRARTYEQYF | TRBV7-8 | TRBD2 | . | TRBJ2-7
TGTGCCAGCAGCCAAGACCTCGCCGGGGAGCTGTTTTTT | CASSQDLAGELFF | TRBV14 | . | . | TRBJ2-2
TGTGCCAGCAGCTTAGCGGGGACTAGCGTCGACAATGAGCAGTTCTTC | CASSLAGTSVDNEQFF | TRBV7-2 | TRBD2 | . | TRBJ2-1
TGCAGCGTTGAAGTCCCGGGACAGGGGCACACAGATACGCAGTATTTT | CSVEVPGQGHTDTQYF | TRBV29-1 | TRBD1 | once | TRBJ2-3
TGCGCCAGCAGCTTGCTGACAGGTCTTCAAGATACGCAGTATTTT | CASSLLTGLQDTQYF | TRBV5-1 | . | . | TRBJ2-3
TGTGCCTGGAGTCCACGACAGGGCTCTGGCTACACCTTC | CAWSPRQGSGYTF | TRBV30 | TRBD1 | once | TRBJ1-2
TGTGCCAGCAGCTTACAGGGCGGCACAGATACGCAGTATTTT | CASSLQGGTDTQYF | TRBV7-2 | . | . | TRBJ2-3
TGCGCCAGCAGCACGGGGGGAGACTCCTACGAGCAGTACTTC | CASSTGGDSYEQYF | TRBV5-1 | TRBD2 | . | TRBJ2-7
TGTGCCAGCAGTTTGGGGACAGGGCGAGGTGAAAAACTGTTTTTT | CASSLGTGRGEKLFF | TRBV28 | TRBD1 | . | TRBJ1-4